These 30 T cell receptor beta chains originate from one sample sequenced in a study of blood T cell repertoires in COVID-19. Sequenced by immunoSEQ multiplex PCR; TCRdb stores in-frame clones only, minus some. The profile shows roughly 100,000 clones, roughly 84% of them singletons. Sequencing was carried out using peripheral blood. The receptors shown here come from a human donor in a cohort sampled during active COVID-19.

The chain joins TRBV7-9 to TRBJ2-3, with 11 bases matching TRBD2. The CDR3 length is 15 residues. V lost 8 bases, J lost 7 bases, and 11 bases stayed unmatched. Germline values: CDR1 SEHNR, CDR2 FQNEAQ (reference sequence). DNA of the CDR3: TGTGCCAGCTCGGCGAGTAGCGGGGGGGCGAATACGCAGTATTTT. Encoded protein: CASSASSGGANTQYF.

The rearrangement links TRBV7-2 to TRBJ1-1; D gene ambiguous. Germline CDR1 is SGHTA and CDR2 is FQGNSA. Trimming pared 3 bases from V and 2 bases from J, leaving 10 bases between. This CDR3 is 14 amino acids long. CDR3 DNA sequence: TGTGCCAGCAGCTTGGGAGGAGGAAACACTGAAGCTTTCTTT. The encoded protein is CASSLGGGNTEAFF. The full variable domain, rest sourced from reference TRBV7-2 and TRBJ1-1, is GAGVSQSPSNKVTEKGKDVELRCDPISGHTALYWYRQSLGQGLEFLIYFQGNSAPDKSGLPSDRFSAERTGGSVSTLTIQRTQQEDSAVYLCASSLGGGNTEAFFGQGTRLTVV.

The chain is built from TRBV19 and TRBJ2-2, with TRBD2 identical over 8 bases. The CDR3 consists of 17 residues. Trimming cost V 3 bases and J 5 bases; bases outside gene matches: 11. Germline values: CDR1 LNHDA, CDR2 SQIVND (reference sequence). CDR3 sequence (DNA): TGTGCCAGTAGTATCTCAGCGGGGGAGGGAGGTACCGGGGAGCTGTTTTTT. Translating it yields CASSISAGEGGTGELFF.

V and J are TRBV19 and TRBJ2-4; D is unclear. The CDR3 contains 16 residues. Germline CDR1 and CDR2: LNHDA and SQIVND (reference sequence). Trimming took off 2 bases at V and 1 base at J, with 12 bases between the two ends. The CDR3 nucleotides are TGTGCCAGTAGTATAATCGCGGTAAGGGCCAAAAACATTCAGTACTTC. Its translation is CASSIIAVRAKNIQYF.

This chain links TRBV7-9 with TRBJ1-2; tentative D call: TRBD1 (5 bases). The germline V and J ends were trimmed by 5 bases and 2 bases, with 15 bases remaining between them. The CDR3 has 15 residues. The germline CDR1 and CDR2 sequences are SEHNR and FQNEAQ (reference sequence). For the CDR3, the DNA is TGTGCCAGCAGCACCCCCGGGGGGGACAACTATGGCTACACCTTC. It is translated as CASSTPGGDNYGYTF.

V usage is TRBV19 and J usage is TRBJ1-1, with D perhaps TRBD1 (6 bases). The V gene lost 5 bases and the J gene lost 0 bases, with 16 bases spanning the gap. The CDR3 has 16 residues. CDR1 and CDR2 (germline): LNHDA, SQIVND (reference sequence). CDR3 coding DNA: TGTGCCAGTAGTTCCCCTTACAGGGTGGTGAACACTGAAGCTTTCTTT. Protein product: CASSSPYRVVNTEAFF.

This clone was counted a single time. This chain joins TRBV5-1 and TRBJ1-1, with D possibly TRBD1 on 6 matching bases. V was cut by 1 base and J by 3 bases, with 19 bases left in between. CDR1 is SGHRS, CDR2 YFSETQ, per germline. This CDR3 comprises 17 residues. The CDR3: CASSLIDRRVWDTEAFF. The CDR3 DNA sequence: TGCGCCAGCAGCTTGATCGACAGGCGTGTATGGGACACTGAAGCTTTCTTT. Full variable domain (missing parts from reference TRBV5-1 and TRBJ1-1): KAGVTQTPRYLIKTRGQQVTLSCSPISGHRSVSWYQQTPGQGLQFLFEYFSETQRNKGNFPGRFSGRQFSNSRSEMNVSTLELGDSALYLCASSLIDRRVWDTEAFFGQGTRLTVV.

The chain couples TRBV6-5 to TRBJ1-5, with D perhaps TRBD1 (6 bases). V lost 6 bases to trimming and J lost 1 base, with 10 bases between them. Per germline, CDR1 MNHEY and CDR2 SVGAGI. The CDR3 spans 14 residues. Here the CDR3 DNA reads TGTGCCAGCAGGGAGAGGGGGAGCAATCAGCCCCAGCATTTT. Its translation is CASRERGSNQPQHF.

The rearrangement uses TRBV3-1 (or the pseudogene TRBV3-2) and TRBJ2-5; TRBD1 might be the D (5 bases). With 0 bases removed from V and 4 bases from J, the gap between germline ends came to 15 bases. Germline V gene lookup returns CDR1 LGHDT and CDR2 YNNKEL (reference sequence). This CDR3 spans 16 amino acids. The CDR3, as DNA: TGTGCCAGCAGCCAAGAAGCTATAGGGGCCCGAGAGACCCAGTACTTC. Amino acids: CASSQEAIGARETQYF.

The count of this clone is one. The rearrangement uses TRBV29-1 and TRBJ2-3; a possible D gene is TRBD2 (7 bases). The V gene lost 2 bases and the J gene lost 4 bases, with 16 bases spanning the gap. Germline CDR1 reads SQVTM; CDR2 reads ANQGSEA. The CDR3 has 15 residues. For the CDR3, the DNA is TGCAGCGTTGAACGGTGGGGGGGCGAGGCAGATACGCAGTATTTT. Translating gives CSVERWGGEADTQYF.

About this clone: One end of the junction varies from germline; a read error may be responsible. The chain links TRBV20-1 to TRBJ1-1; 9 bases are shared with TRBD1. The CDR3 contains 12 residues. CDR1 is DFQATT and CDR2 is SNEGSKA in the germline V gene (reference sequence). DNA of the CDR3: TGCAGTGCTAGTGGGACAGGGAGATATCAGGGCTTT. This codes for CSASGTGRYQGF.

The chain has TRBV5-8 and TRBJ2-7; D might be TRBD1 (6 bases). The CDR3 has 13 amino acids. The germline gives CDR1 SGHTS, CDR2 YDEGEE. Trimming stripped 3 bases from V and 6 bases from J, with 13 bases between. The CDR3 here is CASSWNQQGEQYF. In nucleotides, the CDR3 is TGTGCCAGCAGCTGGAACCAACAGGGCGAGCAGTACTTC.

The V and J genes are TRBV19 and TRBJ2-7, with 9 nucleotides matching TRBD1. The V gene's germline CDR1 is LNHDA and CDR2 SQIVND (reference sequence). The CDR3 covers 15 residues. J lost 4 bases, V lost 5 bases, and 9 bases had no gene match. The CDR3 nucleotides read TGTGCCAGTAGTGAGGACAGGGGAGGGCCTTACGAGCAGTACTTC. As protein: CASSEDRGGPYEQYF.

This rearrangement joins TRBV4-1 to TRBJ1-5; D unresolved. The germline V gene encodes CDR1 MGHRA and CDR2 YSYEKL. CDR3 size: 14 residues. The V end was cut by 0 bases, the J end by 9 bases, with 12 bases between. The CDR3 is CASSQDHTDSPQHF. CDR3 in DNA: TGCGCCAGCAGCCAAGATCACACCGACTCGCCCCAGCATTTT.

The chain employs TRBV11-2 and TRBJ2-3, with D tentatively TRBD2 (6 bases). This CDR3 contains 14 residues. Trimming shortened V by 3 bases and J by 2 bases, and 9 bases separated the two germline ends. Per the germline V gene, CDR1 is SGHAT and CDR2 is FQNNGV. Here the CDR3 reads CASSFGGTTDTQYF. The CDR3 DNA reads as TGTGCCAGCAGCTTTGGGGGGACCACAGATACGCAGTATTTT.

In DNA, the CDR3 is TGCGCCAGCAGCCATCGGGACTACACAGATACGCAGTATTTT. Its protein is CASSHRDYTDTQYF. V is TRBV4-3 and J is TRBJ2-3; 7 nucleotides agree with TRBD2. The CDR3 length is 14 residues. The V gene's germline CDR1 is LGHNA and CDR2 YSLEER. V lost 3 bases to trimming and J lost 2 bases; unmatched junction nucleotides: 2.

The CDR3 nucleotides are TGCGCCAGCAGCCAAAGGGAGAGCGACACCATATATTTT. Residues: CASSQRESDTIYF. This chain connects TRBV4-1 to TRBJ1-3; unclear D gene. V was clipped by 2 bases and J by 8 bases, with 10 bases between them. The CDR3 extends over 13 amino acids. Germline V gene data show CDR1 as MGHRA and CDR2 as YSYEKL.

The genes are TRBV4-3 and TRBJ1-4; TRBD1 matches at 11 bases. Germline trimming cut 4 bases from V and 7 bases from J; bases unmatched to any gene: 5. The CDR3 spans 15 residues. In germline, CDR1 is LGHNA, CDR2 YSLEER. The CDR3 here is CASSPGQGVVEKLFF. The CDR3 nucleotides read TGCGCCAGCAGCCCGGGACAGGGGGTTGTTGAAAAACTGTTTTTT.

This clone was seen only once. The V and J genes are TRBV2 and TRBJ1-1, with no clear D. CDR1 is SNHLY and CDR2 is FYNNEI in the germline V gene. With 2 bases removed from V and 10 bases from J, the gap between germline ends came to 11 bases. The CDR3 runs 12 residues. The CDR3 sequence: CASSETGGPAFF. The CDR3 nucleotides read TGTGCCAGCAGTGAAACGGGTGGTCCAGCTTTCTTT. Full variable domain (outside the CDR3, taken from reference TRBV2 and TRBJ1-1): EPEVTQTPSHQVTQMGQEVILRCVPISNHLYFYWYRQILGQKVEFLVSFYNNEISEKSEIFDDQFSVERPDGSNFTLKIRSTKLEDSAMYFCASSETGGPAFFGQGTRLTVV.

This clone came up a few times. This chain joins TRBV11-2 and TRBJ2-6; D may be TRBD1 (5 bases). The V gene's germline CDR1 is SGHAT and CDR2 FQNNGV. The CDR3 length is 12 residues. Deletions cut 3 bases from V and 11 bases from J, with 8 bases between. The CDR3 spells CASSFDRDVLTF. In DNA form, the CDR3 reads TGTGCCAGCAGCTTCGACAGAGACGTCCTGACTTTC.

J is TRBJ2-2 and V is TRBV5-8; D perhaps matches TRBD2 (6 bases). The CDR3 runs to 14 residues. Germline V gene data show CDR1 as SGHTS and CDR2 as YDEGEE. The V end lost 4 bases, the J end lost 5 bases, and 12 bases lay between the germline ends. This CDR3 reads CASSRGLLTGELFF. The CDR3 DNA sequence: TGTGCCAGCAGCCGAGGACTATTGACCGGGGAGCTGTTTTTT.

This chain connects TRBV6-1 to TRBJ2-7; D ambiguous. Germline values: CDR1 MNHNS, CDR2 SASEGT. V was shortened by 2 bases and J by 0 bases, with 5 bases between the two germline ends. The CDR3 is 13 amino acids. CDR3 nucleotide sequence: TGTGCCAGCAGTGAAATTAACTCCTACGAGCAGTACTTC. This codes for CASSEINSYEQYF.

This rearrangement joins TRBV7-3 to TRBJ1-4; possibly TRBD1 for D (6 bases). V was clipped by 5 bases and J by 3 bases, with 16 bases between them. The CDR3 contains 16 residues. CDR1 and CDR2 (germline): SGHTA, FQGTGA. CDR3 bases: TGTGCCAGCAGCCCCCTTCTCGACAGGCCTAATGAAAAACTGTTTTTT. Translating it yields CASSPLLDRPNEKLFF.

This clone was seen a handful of times. The chain couples TRBV27 to TRBJ2-1, with 11 bases that match TRBD2. Germline CDR1 is MNHEY and CDR2 is SMNVEV (reference sequence). This CDR3 spans 19 amino acids. Losses at the gene ends were 3 bases for V and 0 bases for J; bases not matched to a gene: 10. The CDR3 nucleotides read TGTGCCAGCAGTTTCTTACTAGCGGGGGCGAGGAGCTCCTACAATGAGCAGTTCTTC. Protein: CASSFLLAGARSSYNEQFF.

As concerns this clone: Other nucleotide sequences from this sample produce the same CDR3. CDR3 sequence: CASSRTGSYEQYF. The DNA of the CDR3 is TGTGCCAGCAGTCGGACAGGGTCCTACGAGCAGTACTTC. This chain links TRBV6-2 or TRBV6-3 with TRBJ2-7; 8 bases are shared with TRBD1. Germline assignment: CDR1 MNHEY and CDR2 SVGEGT. CDR3 length: 13 residues. J lost 1 base, V lost 5 bases, and 1 base had no gene match.

The chain carries TRBV14 and TRBJ2-1; D may be TRBD2 (6 bases). The V gene lost 3 bases and the J gene lost 2 bases, with 14 bases spanning the gap. The CDR3 totals 16 residues. The germline gives CDR1 SGHDN, CDR2 FVKESK. CDR3 protein: CASSQFTSLAYNEQFF. CDR3 nucleotide sequence: TGTGCCAGCAGCCAGTTCACTAGCTTGGCCTACAATGAGCAGTTCTTC.

The chain employs TRBV19 and TRBJ1-6; D not certain. V lost 3 bases to trimming and J lost 2 bases, with 5 bases between them. The CDR3 spans 14 residues. Per germline, CDR1 LNHDA and CDR2 SQIVND (reference sequence). Here the CDR3 reads CASSISAYNSPLHF. Written as DNA, the CDR3 is TGTGCCAGTAGTATCAGCGCCTATAATTCACCCCTCCACTTT.

This clone was observed a single time. The rearrangement joins TRBV5-4 to TRBJ2-2; weak D call: TRBD1 (5 bases). The length of the CDR3 is 15 residues. The germline V gene has CDR1 SGHNT and CDR2 YYREEE (reference sequence). Trimming stripped 2 bases from V and 2 bases from J, with 10 bases between. This CDR3 reads CASSFRQGNTGELFF. The CDR3 DNA reads TGTGCCAGCAGCTTTCGGCAGGGTAACACCGGGGAGCTGTTTTTT. Complete variable domain (other parts from reference TRBV5-4 and TRBJ2-2): ETGVTQSPTHLIKTRGQQVTLRCSSQSGHNTVSWYQQALGQGPQFIFQYYREEENGRGNFPPRFSGLQFPNYSSELNVNALELDDSALYLCASSFRQGNTGELFFGEGSRLTVL.

The CDR3 DNA follows: TGTGCCAGCAGCAAAGGGGGGACTCGGAACACTGAAGCTTTCTTT. Its protein product is CASSKGGTRNTEAFF. This chain connects TRBV21-1 to TRBJ1-1. TRBV21-1 is a known pseudogene. CDR3 length: 15 residues.

The rearrangement joins TRBV6-5 to TRBJ1-5, with TRBD1 matching over 8 bases. There are 14 residues in the CDR3. The V gene end was trimmed by 6 bases and the J gene end by 2 bases; junction bases not matched to a gene: 3. CDR1 and CDR2 (germline): MNHEY, SVGAGI. The CDR3 sequence is CASRKGQGNQPQHF. The DNA of the CDR3 is TGTGCCAGCAGGAAGGGACAGGGCAATCAGCCCCAGCATTTT.